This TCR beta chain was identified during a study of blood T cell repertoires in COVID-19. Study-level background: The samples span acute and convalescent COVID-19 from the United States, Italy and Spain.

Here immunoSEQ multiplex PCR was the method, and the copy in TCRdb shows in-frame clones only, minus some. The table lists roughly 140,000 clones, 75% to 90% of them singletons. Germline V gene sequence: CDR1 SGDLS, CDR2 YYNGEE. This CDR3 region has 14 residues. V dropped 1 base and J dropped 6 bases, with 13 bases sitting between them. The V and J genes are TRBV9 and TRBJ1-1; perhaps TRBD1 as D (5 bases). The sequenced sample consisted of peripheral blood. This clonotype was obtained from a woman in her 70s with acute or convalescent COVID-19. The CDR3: CASSVIGDGAEAFF. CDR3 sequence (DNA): TGTGCCAGCAGCGTAATAGGGGATGGGGCTGAAGCTTTCTTT.